This T cell receptor beta chain was obtained from a study of cytomegalovirus exposure and HLA in healthy donors. The overall study: Approximately 85 million unique TCRs from HLA-typed donors were held in an early data release.

Concerning this clone itself: A junction end diverges from the germline sequence, so it may reflect a read error.

PCR employed 60 Vbeta and 13 Jbeta primers. Sequencing was performed with immunoSEQ multiplex PCR; in TCRdb, only in-frame clones are kept and a portion is missing. Among 110,000 to 150,000 clones, about four fifths were seen once, and the ten largest hold roughly 3.2%. CDR1 is SGHVS and CDR2 is FNYEAQ in the germline V gene. The CDR3 is 16 residues long. This sequence originates from a man aged 18-30 years in good health and CMV-seropositive. Sequenced material: PBMCs. The chain joins TRBV7-6 to TRBJ1-6, with TRBD1 identical over 10 bases. The CDR3 bases are TGTGCCAGCAGCCTAGCGCGGGACAGGGGTAACTCACCCCTCCACTTT. It encodes CASSLARDRGNSPLHF. Full variable domain (remainder filled in from reference TRBV7-6 and TRBJ1-6): GAGVSQSPRYKVTKRGQDVALRCDPISGHVSLYWYRQALGQGPEFLTYFNYEAQQDKSGLPNDRFSAERPEGSISTLTIQRTEQRDSAMYRCASSLARDRGNSPLHFGNGTRLTVT.